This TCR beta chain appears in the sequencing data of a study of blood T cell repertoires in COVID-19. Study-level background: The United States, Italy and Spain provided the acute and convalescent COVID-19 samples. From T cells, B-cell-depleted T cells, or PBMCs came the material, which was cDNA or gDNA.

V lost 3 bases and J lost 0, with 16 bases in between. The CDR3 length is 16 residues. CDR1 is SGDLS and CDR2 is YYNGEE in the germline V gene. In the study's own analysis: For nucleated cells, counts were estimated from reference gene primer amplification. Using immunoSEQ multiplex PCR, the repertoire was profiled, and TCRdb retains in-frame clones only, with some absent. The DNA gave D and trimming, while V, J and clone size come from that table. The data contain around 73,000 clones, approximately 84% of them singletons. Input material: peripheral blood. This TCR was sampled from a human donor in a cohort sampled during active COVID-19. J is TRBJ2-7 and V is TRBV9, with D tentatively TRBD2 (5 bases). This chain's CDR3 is CASSGSGGFSSYEQYF. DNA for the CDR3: TGTGCCAGCAGCGGGAGCGGCGGCTTTAGCTCCTACGAGCAGTACTTC. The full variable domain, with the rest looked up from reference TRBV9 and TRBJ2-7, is DSGVTQTPKHLITATGQRVTLRCSPRSGDLSVYWYQQSLDQGLQFLIQYYNGEERAKGNILERFSAQQFPDLHSELNLSSLELGDSALYFCASSGSGGFSSYEQYFGPGTRLTVT.